One and the same sample provided the 17 T cell receptor beta chains below, sequenced in a study of CD8 T cells in ankylosing spondylitis (dated by TCRdb to about 2017). The paper as a whole reports these results and caveats: Blood from ankylosing spondylitis patients appeared to be characterized by a TCR beta motif composed of under 10 highly homologous amino acid variants.

Their target antigens are unknown. Preparation of the library involved 5' RACE. These reads were obtained on an Illumina HiSeq 2500. In TCRdb, the public reads were trimmed at Q25 with fastp and aligned with MiXCR, with productive beta chains retained. Rows matching on CDR3 protein sequence are summarized as one entry with the most common DNA and genes. The sample yields around 540,000 distinct CDR3 sequences; 9.5% to 15% were counted once. Of the sample, around 6.8% falls within the top ten clones. Sequencing was carried out using blood, either unsorted or a sorted T cell fraction (not recorded which). All receptors derive from a male donor with ankylosing spondylitis.

The V gene is TRBV10-3, the J gene TRBJ2-5; TRBD2 matches at 8 bases. The ends lost 4 bases at V and 3 bases at J; junction bases unmatched: 4. Germline V gene sequence: CDR1 ENHRY, CDR2 SYGVKD. The CDR3 sequence is 14 residues long. CDR3 nucleotides: TGTGCCATCAGTGCGTCGGGAGGGGAAGAGACCCAGTACTTC. This sequence encodes CAISASGGEETQYF.

The table lists this clonotype with a few counts. This chain joins TRBV20-1 and TRBJ1-1; D is ambiguous. Looked up from germline, CDR1 is DFQATT and CDR2 is SNEGSKA (reference sequence). The CDR3 runs 13 residues. V was shortened by 5 bases and J by 0 bases, with 10 bases between the two germline ends. The CDR3 here is CSAPGPLNTEAFF. The DNA of the CDR3 is TGCAGTGCTCCCGGGCCGCTGAACACTGAAGCTTTCTTT.

In its sample, this clonotype was seen a few times. The chain is built from TRBV5-1 and TRBJ2-3, with 7 bases fitting TRBD2. Trimming at V came to 4 bases and at J to 2 bases, leaving 7 bases not matched to a gene. There are 15 residues in the CDR3. CDR1 is SGHRS and CDR2 is YFSETQ in the germline V gene. The CDR3 DNA reads as TGCGCCAGCAGCGCTCGGGACTATGACACAGATACGCAGTATTTT. It is translated as CASSARDYDTDTQYF.

This clonotype was counted many times. The rearrangement uses TRBV24-1 and TRBJ2-3; D is ambiguous. The CDR3 loop spans 11 amino acids. Between the trimmed V and J ends, which lost 7 bases and 6 bases, there was a span of 7 bases. CDR1 KGHDR and CDR2 SFDVKD come from the germline V gene. As DNA, the CDR3 is TGTGCCACCAGAGTATCGGATACGCAGTATTTT. This codes for CATRVSDTQYF.

This clonotype turned up a few times. V and J are TRBV6-1 and TRBJ2-7; the D gene is possibly TRBD2 (5 bases). Trimming removed 5 bases at V and 7 bases at J, with 15 bases between. There are 13 residues in the CDR3. Germline V gene sequence: CDR1 MNHNS, CDR2 SASEGT. The CDR3, as DNA: TGTGCCAGCAGTACCGGTCCCTCGGGGGAGCAGTACGTC. The encoded protein is CASSTGPSGEQYV.

This clonotype was found many times. The gene calls are TRBV12-3 or TRBV12-4 and TRBJ2-1; D is undetermined. This CDR3 has 13 residues. The V and J ends lost 6 bases and 7 bases respectively, with 13 bases between them. CDR3: CASRIPQLNEQFF. CDR3 sequence (DNA): TGTGCCAGCAGGATCCCCCAGTTGAATGAGCAGTTCTTC.

The chain carries TRBV9 and TRBJ2-1; no clear D gene. The CDR3 is made up of 16 amino acids. Germline V gene lookup returns CDR1 SGDLS and CDR2 YYNGEE. V was cut by 0 bases and J by 3 bases, with 13 bases left in between. The CDR3 loop is CASSVAVSGRYNEQFF. In nucleotides, the CDR3 is TGTGCCAGCAGCGTAGCTGTTTCGGGCCGCTACAATGAGCAGTTCTTC. The full variable domain, completed using reference TRBV9 and TRBJ2-1, is DSGVTQTPKHLITATGQRVTLRCSPRSGDLSVYWYQQSLDQGLQFLIQYYNGEERAKGNILERFSAQQFPDLHSELNLSSLELGDSALYFCASSVAVSGRYNEQFFGPGTRLTVL.

This clonotype was found a few times. The chain carries TRBV11-2 and TRBJ2-5; 7 positions match TRBD1. This CDR3 has 14 residues. V trimming: 4 bases; J trimming: 2 bases; junction bases outside the gene matches: 4. Per the germline V gene, CDR1 is SGHAT and CDR2 is FQNNGV. CDR3 loop: CASSSGQLQETQYF. CDR3 bases: TGTGCCAGCAGCTCGGGACAGCTTCAAGAGACCCAGTACTTC.

This rearrangement joins TRBV5-6 to TRBJ2-7; 9 positions agree with TRBD1. Per the germline V gene, CDR1 is SGHDT and CDR2 is YYEEEE. V lost 4 bases to trimming and J lost 3 bases; unmatched junction nucleotides: 5. The CDR3 is 14 residues long. As DNA, the CDR3 is TGTGCCAGCAGCCTTAGACAGGGGGTCTACGAGCAGTACGTC. This translates into CASSLRQGVYEQYV.

This clonotype has a handful of counts. The chain combines TRBV7-9 with TRBJ1-1; D possibly corresponds to TRBD1 (6 bases). Germline CDR1 reads SEHNR; CDR2 reads FQNEAQ (reference sequence). Between the trimmed V and J ends, which lost 3 bases and 0 bases, there was a span of 11 bases. The CDR3 runs 15 residues. CDR3 in amino acids: CASSFEGGMNTEAFF. The DNA of the CDR3 is TGTGCCAGCAGCTTCGAAGGGGGAATGAACACTGAAGCTTTCTTT.

Only a few counts were recorded for this clonotype. The chain joins TRBV20-1 to TRBJ1-5; 7 nucleotides agree with TRBD1. From germline, CDR1 is DFQATT and CDR2 SNEGSKA (reference sequence). This CDR3 contains 14 residues. With 7 bases clipped from V and 0 bases from J, the junction kept 6 bases outside the gene matches. CDR3 coding DNA: TGCAGTGGGTTACAGGGGTATAGCAATCAGCCCCAGCATTTT. This codes for CSGLQGYSNQPQHF.

This clonotype was observed at least ten times. A junction boundary mismatches the germline segment, possibly from a read error. V is TRBV2 and J is TRBJ2-1; D perhaps matches TRBD2 (6 bases). This CDR3 is built from 13 residues. Per germline, CDR1 SNHLY and CDR2 FYNNEI. CDR3 sequence: CASRDSSYNEQFF. As DNA, the CDR3 is TGCGCCAGCCGGGACTCGTCCTACAATGAGCAGTTCTTC.

The J gene is TRBJ1-4, the V gene TRBV3-1; D is unclear. The CDR3 spans 13 residues. Germline assignment: CDR1 LGHDT and CDR2 YNNKEL (reference sequence). Deletions cut 0 bases from V and 14 bases from J, with 13 bases between. CDR3 in DNA: TGTGCCAGCAGCCAAGACCGGAACGGGGTCCTGTTTTTT. Its translation: CASSQDRNGVLFF.

The table lists this clonotype with many counts. The gene calls are TRBV18 and TRBJ2-7; no clear D. Germline CDR1 is KGHSH and CDR2 is LQKENI. The CDR3 is made up of 13 amino acids. Trimming shortened V by 2 bases and J by 0 bases, and 5 bases separated the two germline ends. The CDR3 DNA is TGTGCCAGCTCACCAGGCAGCTCCTACGAGCAGTACGTC. This translates into CASSPGSSYEQYV.

The chain couples TRBV29-1 to TRBJ2-1, with D unresolved. Per the germline V gene, CDR1 is SQVTM and CDR2 is ANQGSEA. V was clipped by 4 bases and J by 0 bases, with 19 bases between them. The CDR3 sequence is 17 residues long. The CDR3 nucleotides are TGCAGCGTTGTAAATTATAGCTGGCCCCGCTCCTACAATGAGCAGTTCTTC. Amino acid sequence: CSVVNYSWPRSYNEQFF.

The chain uses TRBV14 and TRBJ2-1; maybe TRBD1 (5 bases). V lost 0 bases, J lost 0 bases, and 12 bases lay in between. The germline gives CDR1 SGHDN, CDR2 FVKESK. The CDR3 extends over 17 amino acids. CDR3 DNA: TGTGCCAGCAGCCAAGATCTTAGGGGAAGCTCCTACAATGAGCAGTTCTTC. Translation: CASSQDLRGSSYNEQFF. The full variable domain, with the rest looked up from reference TRBV14 and TRBJ2-1, is EAGVTQFPSHSVIEKGQTVTLRCDPISGHDNLYWYRRVMGKEIKFLLHFVKESKQDESGMPNNRFLAERTGGTYSTLKVQPAELEDSGVYFCASSQDLRGSSYNEQFFGPGTRLTVL.

The J gene is TRBJ1-5, the V gene TRBV5-6; 8 bases are shared with TRBD1. The CDR3 runs 15 residues. Per the germline V gene, CDR1 is SGHDT and CDR2 is YYEEEE. The V gene end was trimmed by 0 bases and the J gene end by 7 bases; junction bases not matched to a gene: 6. The CDR3 sequence: CASSLGDRIGQPQHF. The CDR3 DNA is TGTGCCAGCAGCTTGGGGGACAGGATTGGGCAGCCCCAGCATTTT.